These 25 T cell receptor beta chains were all obtained from the same sample, sequenced in a study of blood T cell repertoires in COVID-19 (dated by TCRdb to the early 2020s). The library was made by the immunoSEQ multiplex PCR assay. TCRdb limited this immuneACCESS table to in-frame rearrangements with V and J called. A share of clones is missing; checked studies link under half to unresolved V genes, and the rest is unexplained. This sample has 80,000 to 90,000 clones in its table, and 86% of those were observed once. Clones ranked in the top ten supply roughly 1.2% of the sample. Sequencing input: peripheral blood. The receptors shown here come from an elderly man with active or convalescent COVID-19.

J is TRBJ2-7 and V is TRBV9; TRBD1 agrees at 8 bases. Germline V CDR1 and CDR2: SGDLS, YYNGEE. J gave up 0 bases and V 4 bases, and 3 bases lay outside the gene matches. The CDR3 spans 14 residues. The CDR3 region is CASSRGQASYEQYF. CDR3 DNA sequence: TGTGCCAGCAGCCGGGGACAGGCCTCCTACGAGCAGTACTTC.

The chain couples TRBV6-2 or TRBV6-3 to TRBJ1-5, with TRBD1 as a possible D gene (5 bases). V lost 0 bases and J lost 2, with 14 bases in between. The CDR3 sequence is 17 residues long. Germline CDR1 is MNHEY and CDR2 is SVGEGT. DNA of the CDR3: TGTGCCAGCAGTTACTCGATTCTGGGGGGACGCAATCAGCCCCAGCATTTT. Its protein product is CASSYSILGGRNQPQHF.

DNA of the CDR3: TGCGCCAGCAGCCGGGACAGGGGCTCGAGCGGGGCCAACGTCCTGACTTTC. It translates to CASSRDRGSSGANVLTF. The V and J genes are TRBV5-1 and TRBJ2-6; 10 positions match TRBD1. Germline CDR1 is SGHRS and CDR2 is YFSETQ. This CDR3 region has 17 residues. Unmatched junction bases numbered 8, after V lost 4 bases and J lost 4 bases.

The chain couples TRBV7-8 to TRBJ2-5, with D perhaps TRBD2 (6 bases). Germline V lookup: CDR1 SGHVS, CDR2 FQNEAQ. The V end was cut by 5 bases, the J end by 5 bases, with 9 bases between. This CDR3 contains 12 residues. This CDR3 is CASSEGGETQYF. The CDR3 DNA reads TGTGCCAGCAGCGAGGGAGGCGAGACCCAGTACTTC. Full variable domain (outside the CDR3, taken from reference TRBV7-8 and TRBJ2-5): GAGVSQSPRYKVAKRGQDVALRCDPISGHVSLFWYQQALGQGPEFLTYFQNEAQLDKSGLPSDRFFAERPEGSVSTLKIQRTQQEDSAVYLCASSEGGETQYFGPGTRLLVL.

V and J are TRBV2 and TRBJ2-7; 11 nucleotides align to TRBD2. Germline assignment: CDR1 SNHLY and CDR2 FYNNEI. This CDR3 is built from 15 residues. The ends lost 5 bases at V and 2 bases at J; junction bases unmatched: 5. The CDR3: CASSRTSGSTYEQYF. The CDR3 DNA is TGTGCCAGCAGTAGGACTAGCGGGTCCACCTACGAGCAGTACTTC.

J is TRBJ2-5 and V is TRBV2; unclear D gene. V lost 7 bases and J lost 3, with 12 bases in between. CDR1 SNHLY and CDR2 FYNNEI come from the germline V gene. There are 13 residues in the CDR3. The CDR3 region has the DNA TGTGCCAGCAATCTACAGTGGAAAGAGACCCAGTACTTC. This gives the protein CASNLQWKETQYF.

The rearrangement uses TRBV5-1 and TRBJ2-3, with 14 bases fitting TRBD2. CDR1 is SGHRS, CDR2 YFSETQ, per germline. The CDR3 runs to 17 residues. V lost 1 base to trimming and J lost 6 bases; unmatched junction nucleotides: 7. The CDR3 DNA reads TGCGCCAGCAGCTTGTCGACTAGCGGGAGGGCCGGGGATACGCAGTATTTT. This gives the protein CASSLSTSGRAGDTQYF.

V gene TRBV11-2 combines with J gene TRBJ1-1; no clear D gene. CDR3 length: 12 residues. In germline, CDR1 is SGHAT, CDR2 FQNNGV. V was trimmed by 0 bases and J by 7 bases, leaving 6 bases between them. The CDR3 DNA is TGTGCCAGCAGCTTAGACCACGGTGAAGCTTTCTTT. Residues: CASSLDHGEAFF.

The chain links TRBV9 to TRBJ1-2, with 10 nucleotides matching TRBD1. V was pared by 4 bases and J by 6 bases, with 15 bases of the junction left unmatched. Per the germline V gene, CDR1 is SGDLS and CDR2 is YYNGEE. This CDR3 is 17 amino acids long. Written as DNA, the CDR3 is TGTGCCAGCAGCCCCCCCATGTTAGGGACAGGGGTTCATGGCTACACCTTC. Protein sequence: CASSPPMLGTGVHGYTF.

The J gene is TRBJ1-3, the V gene TRBV25-1, with a tentative D call TRBD1 (6 bases). Trimming shortened V by 3 bases and J by 7 bases, and 16 bases separated the two germline ends. Looked up from germline, CDR1 is MGHDK and CDR2 is SYGVNS. The CDR3 totals 15 residues. CDR3 loop: CASSDATGTGNTIYF. CDR3 in DNA: TGTGCCAGCAGTGACGCGACAGGAACGGGGAACACCATATATTTT.

This chain uses TRBV10-1 with TRBJ1-1; D might be TRBD1 (6 bases). V lost 3 bases, J lost 1 base, and 15 bases lay in between. Germline loops: CDR1 WNHNN, CDR2 SYGVQD (reference sequence). The CDR3 consists of 16 residues. The CDR3 nucleotides read TGCGCCAGCAGTGATGAGACAGGTGGGGGGAACACTGAAGCTTTCTTT. Its protein is CASSDETGGGNTEAFF.

The genes are TRBV4-3 and TRBJ1-2, with 7 bases matching TRBD1. Trimming at V came to 2 bases and at J to 7 bases, leaving 7 bases not matched to a gene. This CDR3 is built from 14 residues. The germline gives CDR1 LGHNA, CDR2 YSLEER. The CDR3 reads CASSQPQTGAGYTF. CDR3 coding DNA: TGCGCCAGCAGCCAACCTCAAACAGGGGCTGGCTACACCTTC.

The genes are TRBV27 and TRBJ2-1; D uncertain. Germline V gene lookup returns CDR1 MNHEY and CDR2 SMNVEV (reference sequence). The germline V and J ends were trimmed by 6 bases and 4 bases, with 7 bases remaining between them. The CDR3 length is 12 residues. CDR3 DNA sequence: TGTGCCAGCAGACCGGGTTACAATGAGCAGTTCTTC. Protein sequence: CASRPGYNEQFF.

The chain employs TRBV18 and TRBJ2-3; D is possibly TRBD2 (6 bases). This CDR3 is built from 16 residues. The V gene's germline CDR1 is KGHSH and CDR2 LQKENI. Trimming stripped 0 bases from V and 2 bases from J, with 12 bases between. CDR3 loop: CASSPPNGRNTDTQYF. For the CDR3, the DNA is TGTGCCAGCTCACCACCGAACGGGAGAAACACAGATACGCAGTATTTT.

This chain joins TRBV7-2 and TRBJ1-4, with 7 bases aligning to TRBD1. V lost 7 bases to trimming and J lost 2 bases; unmatched junction nucleotides: 7. This CDR3 is built from 15 residues. The germline gives CDR1 SGHTA, CDR2 FQGNSA. DNA of the CDR3: TGTGCCAGCAAAGAGGGGGGACAGACTAATGAAAAACTGTTTTTT. This codes for CASKEGGQTNEKLFF. The whole variable domain, filled in from reference TRBV7-2 and TRBJ1-4, reads GAGVSQSPSNKVTEKGKDVELRCDPISGHTALYWYRQSLGQGLEFLIYFQGNSAPDKSGLPSDRFSAERTGGSVSTLTIQRTQQEDSAVYLCASKEGGQTNEKLFFGSGTQLSVL.

The rearrangement uses TRBV29-1 and TRBJ2-1, with TRBD1 matching 7 bases. Trimming took 6 bases from V and 4 from J; bases not matched to a gene: 6. The germline CDR1 and CDR2 sequences are SQVTM and ANQGSEA. The CDR3 is 13 amino acids. For the CDR3, the DNA is TGCAGCGTGGATAGGGGGCTGTACAATGAGCAGTTCTTC. Amino acid sequence: CSVDRGLYNEQFF.

V usage is TRBV4-3 and J usage is TRBJ1-4; TRBD1 is a possible D gene (5 bases). In germline, CDR1 is LGHNA, CDR2 YSLEER. This CDR3 has 18 residues. Trimming pared 0 bases from V and 5 bases from J, leaving 19 bases between. In nucleotides, the CDR3 is TGCGCCAGCAGCCAAGATCTTTGGGTGGTCAGGGCAAATGAAAAACTGTTTTTT. Encoded protein: CASSQDLWVVRANEKLFF.

This clone was seen only once. The chain joins TRBV19 to TRBJ2-7; D is perhaps TRBD2 (6 bases). Looked up from germline, CDR1 is LNHDA and CDR2 is SQIVND (reference sequence). Trimming stripped 3 bases from V and 3 bases from J, with 9 bases between. The CDR3 sequence is 13 residues long. As DNA, the CDR3 is TGTGCCAGTAGTATCGGGACTGTCTACGAGCAGTACTTC. Encoded protein: CASSIGTVYEQYF.

The genes are TRBV5-1 and TRBJ2-1, with a tentative D call TRBD2 (6 bases). The germline CDR1 and CDR2 sequences are SGHRS and YFSETQ. The CDR3 totals 14 residues. V was cut by 4 bases and J by 9 bases, with 17 bases left in between. The chain's CDR3 is CASSTRAGFGEQFF. CDR3 coding DNA: TGCGCCAGCAGCACAAGGGCGGGGTTTGGTGAGCAGTTCTTC.

The chain is built from TRBV3-1 (or the pseudogene TRBV3-2) and TRBJ2-3; D remains unclear. The ends were cut back, 4 bases at V and 4 bases at J, with 15 bases in the middle. CDR1 and CDR2 (germline): LGHDT, YNNKEL (reference sequence). CDR3 length: 15 residues. Written as DNA, the CDR3 is TGTGCCAGCAGCCCAGTAGGCGGATTCTCAGATACGCAGTATTTT. It is translated as CASSPVGGFSDTQYF.

V is TRBV5-1 and J is TRBJ1-5; D is possibly TRBD1 (5 bases). The germline gives CDR1 SGHRS, CDR2 YFSETQ. Deletions cut 0 bases from V and 2 bases from J, with 12 bases between. The CDR3 contains 16 residues. Here the CDR3 reads CASSLGGGNGNQPQHF. The DNA of the CDR3 is TGCGCCAGCAGCTTGGGTGGGGGGAATGGCAATCAGCCCCAGCATTTT.

V usage is TRBV2 and J usage is TRBJ1-5, with a possible D match to TRBD1 (6 bases). CDR3 size: 14 residues. V was shortened by 3 bases and J by 4 bases, with 10 bases between the two germline ends. Germline CDR1 reads SNHLY; CDR2 reads FYNNEI. The DNA of the CDR3 is TGTGCCAGCAGTGATAGGACAGAGAATCAGCCCCAGCATTTT. Protein sequence: CASSDRTENQPQHF.

J is TRBJ2-1 and V is TRBV10-3; TRBD2 aligns across 12 bases. The junction had 12 bases not matched to a gene; V was cut back by 4 bases and J by 8 bases. The CDR3 sequence is 17 residues long. Germline CDR1 ENHRY, CDR2 SYGVKD. CDR3 coding DNA: TGTGCCATCAGTGGGTCTAGCGGGAGGGCCTTGGGCGATGAGCAGTTCTTC. It encodes CAISGSSGRALGDEQFF.

CDR3: CASTLSGRAMSDTQYF. The CDR3 bases are TGTGCCAGCACCCTTAGCGGGAGGGCCATGTCGGATACGCAGTATTTT. The V and J genes are TRBV5-4 and TRBJ2-3, with 11 bases that match TRBD2. This CDR3 contains 16 residues. Germline V gene sequence: CDR1 SGHNT, CDR2 YYREEE (reference sequence). V dropped 6 bases and J dropped 6; count of bases not matched to a gene: 12.

This clone turned up a few times. The V call is TRBV28, the J call TRBJ1-1, with TRBD1 as a possible D gene (6 bases). Germline CDR1 and CDR2: MDHEN and SYDVKM. CDR3 length: 15 residues. V was trimmed by 10 bases and J by 0 bases, leaving 18 bases between them. The CDR3, as DNA: TGTGCCACCGTAAAGGGGGGGGGAGTGAACACTGAAGCTTTCTTT. It codes for CATVKGGGVNTEAFF.